This entry lists 30 T cell receptor beta chains sequenced from one sample in a study of T cells after yellow fever vaccination. TCRdb re-derived calls from the 5' RACE reads in MiXCR, one entry per CDR3 protein. The sample yields some 350,000 distinct CDR3 sequences, approximately 10% seen once. The sample here was PBMCs, taken on the day of the first yellow fever vaccination. The source is a man aged 18 to 30 who received the YFV17D yellow fever vaccine.

There are many counts of this clonotype. The chain carries TRBV5-1 and TRBJ2-1; 8 nucleotides align to TRBD1. The CDR3 is 17 amino acids. Germline V gene data show CDR1 as SGHRS and CDR2 as YFSETQ. Losses at the gene ends were 1 base for V and 6 bases for J; bases not matched to a gene: 12. The CDR3 reads CASSLMWRQGASNEQFF. CDR3 DNA sequence: TGCGCCAGCAGCTTGATGTGGAGGCAGGGGGCGAGCAATGAGCAGTTCTTC. Drawing the rest from reference TRBV5-1 and TRBJ2-1, the complete variable domain is KAGVTQTPRYLIKTRGQQVTLSCSPISGHRSVSWYQQTPGQGLQFLFEYFSETQRNKGNFPGRFSGRQFSNSRSEMNVSTLELGDSALYLCASSLMWRQGASNEQFFGPGTRLTVL.

This clonotype came up many times. The genes are TRBV29-1 and TRBJ1-5; 8 bases agree with TRBD1. The CDR3 is 13 residues long. Losses at the gene ends were 6 bases for V and 0 bases for J; bases not matched to a gene: 1. Looked up from germline, CDR1 is SQVTM and CDR2 is ANQGSEA. CDR3 residues: CSVGQDSNQPQHF. CDR3 DNA: TGCAGCGTGGGACAGGATAGCAATCAGCCCCAGCATTTT.

This clonotype has a handful of counts. This chain uses TRBV5-1 with TRBJ1-1, with 7 bases fitting TRBD1. CDR3 length equals 15 residues. In germline, CDR1 is SGHRS, CDR2 YFSETQ. After removal of 1 base from V and 2 bases from J, the junction contained 5 bases not matched to a gene. CDR3 in amino acids: CASSLTGVLNTEAFF. CDR3 DNA sequence: TGCGCCAGCAGCTTGACAGGGGTCCTTAACACTGAAGCTTTCTTT.

Regarding this clonotype: Its ends do not fully match the called genes, so a read error is possible. V usage is TRBV3-1 and J usage is TRBJ1-2; the D gene is possibly TRBD1 (5 bases). Per germline, CDR1 LGHDT and CDR2 YNNKEL (reference sequence). The CDR3 loop spans 13 amino acids. The CDR3, as DNA: TGTGCCGGCAGCCAAGGGGCCCGTGGAGGCTACACCTTC. Translating gives CAGSQGARGGYTF.

This chain uses TRBV11-1 with TRBJ2-7, with a weak D call TRBD1 (5 bases). CDR1 and CDR2 from the germline V gene are SGHAT and FQDESV (reference sequence). The V and J ends lost 3 bases and 3 bases respectively, with 9 bases between them. CDR3 length equals 13 residues. The CDR3 DNA reads TGTGCCAGCAGCTTTAACAGGAACTACGAGCAGTACTTC. Protein: CASSFNRNYEQYF.

The rearrangement joins TRBV3-1 to TRBJ2-3; TRBD2 aligns across 9 bases. The CDR3 is 17 residues long. Germline V gene lookup returns CDR1 LGHDT and CDR2 YNNKEL (reference sequence). Germline trimming cut 8 bases from V and 4 bases from J; bases unmatched to any gene: 16. This CDR3 is CASCPRETSGGPDTQYF. For the CDR3, the DNA is TGTGCCAGCTGCCCGAGGGAGACTAGCGGTGGCCCAGATACGCAGTATTTT.

This clonotype has only a few counts. The rearrangement joins TRBV5-6 to TRBJ2-7; 9 bases agree with TRBD1. The germline gives CDR1 SGHDT, CDR2 YYEEEE. The CDR3 length is 17 residues. V lost 2 bases and J lost 5; bases outside the gene matches: 14. Here the CDR3 reads CASSFRPPGQGPHEQYF. DNA for the CDR3: TGTGCCAGCAGCTTTCGACCGCCGGGACAGGGTCCCCACGAGCAGTACTTC.

This clonotype was detected a few times. The V and J genes are TRBV2 and TRBJ2-2; no firm D call. CDR1 is SNHLY and CDR2 is FYNNEI in the germline V gene. The length of the CDR3 is 12 residues. V was cut by 6 bases and J by 6 bases, with 8 bases left in between. The DNA for the CDR3 is TGTGCCAGCAGGTTTCTACCCGGGGAGCTGTTTTTT. Its translation: CASRFLPGELFF.

This clonotype was seen more than once but under ten times. This sequence joins TRBV9 and TRBJ2-1; 11 bases are shared with TRBD2. Trimming removed 5 bases from V and 4 bases from J; junction bases left unmatched: 14. This CDR3 has 18 residues. Looked up from germline, CDR1 is SGDLS and CDR2 is YYNGEE. The CDR3 is CASSPPASGGKIYNEQFF. The CDR3, as DNA: TGTGCCAGCAGTCCCCCCGCTAGCGGGGGGAAAATATACAATGAGCAGTTCTTC.

This clonotype was observed a few times. The rearrangement joins TRBV29-1 to TRBJ1-1, with 7 bases that match TRBD1. This CDR3 has 13 residues. The germline V gene has CDR1 SQVTM and CDR2 ANQGSEA. V trimming: 8 bases; J trimming: 0 bases; junction bases outside the gene matches: 6. CDR3 coding DNA: TGCAGCATAACAGGGGCCGTGAACACTGAAGCTTTCTTT. Translation: CSITGAVNTEAFF. Drawing the rest from reference TRBV29-1 and TRBJ1-1, the complete variable domain is SAVISQKPSRDICQRGTSLTIQCQVDSQVTMMFWYRQQPGQSLTLIATANQGSEATYESGFVIDKFPISRPNLTFSTLTVSNMSPEDSSIYLCSITGAVNTEAFFGQGTRLTVV.

The J gene is TRBJ2-5, the V gene TRBV15, with 7 positions matching TRBD1. The junction had 13 bases not matched to a gene; V was cut back by 5 bases and J by 4 bases. The germline V gene has CDR1 LNHNV and CDR2 YYDKDF (reference sequence). CDR3 length: 16 residues. The CDR3: CATSGWRQGGGETQYF. The CDR3 nucleotides are TGTGCCACCAGCGGGTGGCGACAGGGTGGCGGAGAGACCCAGTACTTC.

In its sample, this clonotype was seen many times. V is TRBV5-1 and J is TRBJ2-2, with no clear D. This CDR3 has 15 amino acids. The V end was cut by 0 bases, the J end by 4 bases, with 10 bases between. Germline V CDR1 and CDR2: SGHRS, YFSETQ. The CDR3 loop is CASSLGIAVTGELFF. The DNA for the CDR3 is TGCGCCAGCAGCTTGGGAATCGCGGTCACCGGGGAGCTGTTTTTT.

This clonotype occurred a few times. This sequence joins TRBV7-3 and TRBJ2-7; D unresolved. V was clipped by 5 bases and J by 3 bases, with 14 bases between them. The CDR3 runs to 14 residues. CDR1 is SGHTA and CDR2 is FQGTGA in the germline V gene. DNA for the CDR3: TGTGCCAGCAGCCCAGGCCCAGAAGACTACGAGCAGTACTTC. Amino acid sequence: CASSPGPEDYEQYF.

The table lists this clonotype with many counts. The V and J genes are TRBV7-8 and TRBJ1-5; no clear D. The CDR3 has 14 amino acids. Trimming stripped 4 bases from V and 0 bases from J, with 7 bases between. Germline V gene sequence: CDR1 SGHVS, CDR2 FQNEAQ. The CDR3 sequence: CASSSANSNQPQHF. The CDR3, as DNA: TGTGCCAGCAGCTCCGCGAATAGCAATCAGCCCCAGCATTTT.

In its sample, this clonotype was seen a few times. This sequence joins TRBV19 and TRBJ1-4; D perhaps matches TRBD1 (5 bases). Trimming removed 3 bases at V and 7 bases at J, with 12 bases between. The germline gives CDR1 LNHDA, CDR2 SQIVND (reference sequence). CDR3 size: 14 residues. Written as DNA, the CDR3 is TGTGCCAGTAGTATCAACCCGGGGACTGAAAAACTGTTTTTT. Encoded protein: CASSINPGTEKLFF.

This CDR3 reads CASSSVGEPSYEQYF. CDR3 DNA: TGTGCCAGCAGTAGCGTTGGGGAGCCAAGCTACGAGCAGTACTTC. V gene TRBV6-1 combines with J gene TRBJ2-7; TRBD2 is a possible D gene (5 bases). The germline V gene encodes CDR1 MNHNS and CDR2 SASEGT. This CDR3 region has 15 residues. V lost 5 bases and J lost 3, with 17 bases in between.

V usage is TRBV5-1 and J usage is TRBJ2-1; D may correspond to TRBD1 or TRBD2 (5 bases each). The V and J ends lost 3 bases and 0 bases respectively, with 19 bases between them. The V gene's germline CDR1 is SGHRS and CDR2 YFSETQ. The CDR3 is 18 amino acids. CDR3 in DNA: TGCGCCAGCAGCTCCCGGGTGGGGGTACTTAGCTCCTACAATGAGCAGTTCTTC. It translates to CASSSRVGVLSSYNEQFF.

Remarks on this clonotype: A junction boundary mismatches the germline segment, possibly from a read error. The chain couples TRBV5-1 to TRBJ2-5, with 9 bases matching TRBD1. This CDR3 contains 16 residues. CDR1 and CDR2 from the germline V gene are SGHRS and YFSETQ. For the CDR3, the DNA is TGCGCCAGCACCTTGGGGGGAACAGGGGGCGGAGAGACCCAGTACTTC. It specifies CASTLGGTGGGETQYF. The full variable domain, its missing parts supplied by reference TRBV5-1 and TRBJ2-5, is KAGVTQTPRYLIKTRGQQVTLSCSPISGHRSVSWYQQTPGQGLQFLFEYFSETQRNKGNFPGRFSGRQFSNSRSEMNVSTLELGDSALYLCASTLGGTGGGETQYFGPGTRLLVL.

The table lists this clonotype with a few counts. The chain recombines TRBV15 with TRBJ2-2; D call uncertain. The CDR3 extends over 12 amino acids. The V end was cut by 3 bases, the J end by 8 bases, with 7 bases between. In germline, CDR1 is LNHNV, CDR2 YYDKDF (reference sequence). CDR3 in amino acids: CATSSTGGELFF. CDR3 nucleotides: TGTGCCACCAGCAGTACTGGGGGGGAGCTGTTTTTT.

This clonotype has a handful of counts. J is TRBJ1-1 and V is TRBV4-3; TRBD1 is a possible D gene (5 bases). CDR1 LGHNA and CDR2 YSLEER come from the germline V gene. The CDR3 totals 14 residues. Trimming cost V 4 bases and J 0 bases, with 9 bases left between them. CDR3 sequence reads: CASSLGVMNTEAFF. In DNA, the CDR3 is TGCGCCAGCAGCCTAGGGGTGATGAACACTGAAGCTTTCTTT.

The gene calls are TRBV10-1 and TRBJ2-5, with D perhaps matching TRBD1 (5 bases). Germline loops: CDR1 WNHNN, CDR2 SYGVQD (reference sequence). Trimming left V 2 bases short and J 1 base short, with 5 bases between. This CDR3 has 13 residues. This CDR3 reads CASSEDSQETQYF. CDR3 in DNA: TGCGCCAGCAGTGAGGACAGCCAAGAGACCCAGTACTTC.

The rearrangement joins TRBV6-5 to TRBJ2-7; tentative D call: TRBD1 (5 bases). This CDR3 is built from 14 residues. Germline-derived CDR1 and CDR2 are MNHEY and SVGAGI. The V end was cut by 2 bases, the J end by 6 bases, with 14 bases between. The chain's CDR3 is CASSYGVRASEQYF. The CDR3 coding sequence is TGTGCCAGCAGTTACGGTGTCAGGGCGAGCGAGCAGTACTTC.

This clonotype was counted between two and nine times. The gene calls are TRBV6-5 and TRBJ2-3; D is unclear. CDR3 length: 17 residues. Deletions cut 0 bases from V and 3 bases from J, with 16 bases between. Per the germline V gene, CDR1 is MNHEY and CDR2 is SVGAGI. The CDR3 nucleotides are TGTGCCAGCAGTTACTCGTCATCCGGCTTCCCTACAGATACGCAGTATTTT. The encoded protein is CASSYSSSGFPTDTQYF.

This clonotype was recorded a few times. The V and J genes are TRBV7-9 and TRBJ1-2; D unresolved. The CDR3 totals 13 residues. Germline CDR1 reads SEHNR; CDR2 reads FQNEAQ (reference sequence). V dropped 1 base and J dropped 6 bases, with 9 bases sitting between them. CDR3 in DNA: TGTGCCAGCAGCTTAGGACGGGCCGATGGCTACACCTTC. It codes for CASSLGRADGYTF.

The chain carries TRBV9 and TRBJ2-1; tentative D call: TRBD1 (6 bases). This CDR3 contains 14 residues. Germline CDR1 reads SGDLS; CDR2 reads YYNGEE. Trimming cost V 0 bases and J 6 bases, with 10 bases left between them. The CDR3, as DNA: TGTGCCAGCAGCGTAGGGGACATTGGCAATGAGCAGTTCTTC. Translated: CASSVGDIGNEQFF. Looking up the rest from reference TRBV9 and TRBJ2-1 gives the full variable domain: DSGVTQTPKHLITATGQRVTLRCSPRSGDLSVYWYQQSLDQGLQFLIQYYNGEERAKGNILERFSAQQFPDLHSELNLSSLELGDSALYFCASSVGDIGNEQFFGPGTRLTVL.

This clonotype turned up a few times. The chain joins TRBV12-3 or TRBV12-4 to TRBJ1-1; D remains ambiguous. The germline V and J ends were trimmed by 6 bases and 1 base, with 9 bases remaining between them. This CDR3 is 13 amino acids long. CDR3 loop: CASRSTQNTEAFF. CDR3 sequence (DNA): TGTGCCAGCAGATCTACACAGAACACTGAAGCTTTCTTT.

There are a few counts of this clonotype. J is TRBJ2-5 and V is TRBV7-9, with D perhaps matching TRBD2 (7 bases). The CDR3 is 16 amino acids. The germline V and J ends were trimmed by 5 bases and 8 bases, with 24 bases remaining between them. Germline V gene sequence: CDR1 SEHNR, CDR2 FQNEAQ (reference sequence). CDR3 nucleotide sequence: TGTGCCAGCAGCCCGGGGGGTAGTTGGACAGCTAGTACCCAGTACTTC. The encoded protein is CASSPGGSWTASTQYF.

A word on this clonotype: A read error may explain this, as a much larger clone is one base away. The chain joins TRBV12-3 or TRBV12-4 to TRBJ2-5; the match to TRBD1 covers 7 bases. Trimming took 3 bases from V and 3 from J; bases not matched to a gene: 1. The CDR3 extends over 13 amino acids. The CDR3 sequence: CASSFGTEETQYF. The CDR3 nucleotides are TGTGCCAGCAGTTTCGGGACAGAAGAGACCCAGTACTTC.

This clonotype was seen a few times. This chain connects TRBV3-1 to TRBJ2-3; 9 bases match TRBD2. Germline V gene data show CDR1 as LGHDT and CDR2 as YNNKEL (reference sequence). The length of the CDR3 is 15 residues. With 2 bases clipped from V and 9 bases from J, the junction kept 9 bases outside the gene matches. The CDR3 sequence: CASSQRIASGGTQYF. The CDR3 DNA reads TGTGCCAGCAGCCAACGAATCGCGAGCGGGGGGACGCAGTATTTT.

V is TRBV29-1 and J is TRBJ1-1, with D uncertain. Germline CDR1 SQVTM, CDR2 ANQGSEA. Trimming removed 3 bases at V and 3 bases at J, with 11 bases between. This CDR3 is built from 13 residues. CDR3 region: CSVETGMYTEAFF. The CDR3 nucleotides read TGCAGCGTTGAGACCGGGATGTACACTGAAGCTTTCTTT.